This passage covers 29 T cell receptor beta chains from one sample sequenced in a study of shared clonotypes between healthy human individuals. This table comes from immunoSEQ multiplex PCR, and its TCRdb copy is limited to in-frame clones, with some not included. In the table there are some 1.4 million clones, approximately 96% of which are singletons. The sequencing input was naive CD4+ T cells sorted from blood. Documented subset: CD45RA+ positively selected. The receptors shown here come from a young man in good health.

Details on this clone: The sample holds other DNA sequences that translate to the same CDR3. The rearrangement joins TRBV6-1 to TRBJ2-1; D is uncertain. The CDR3 extends over 11 amino acids. Germline CDR1 reads MNHNS; CDR2 reads SASEGT. V lost 5 bases to trimming and J lost 4 bases, with 3 bases between them. In nucleotides, the CDR3 is TGTGCCAGCAGTCCATACAATGAGCAGTTCTTC. Translated: CASSPYNEQFF.

This chain uses TRBV6-1 with TRBJ1-1; D gene ambiguous. CDR3 length equals 11 residues. In germline, CDR1 is MNHNS, CDR2 SASEGT. V shed 4 bases and J shed 5 bases, with 5 bases lying between them. The DNA of the CDR3 is TGTGCCAGCAGTGGGGCGACTGAAGCTTTCTTT. As protein: CASSGATEAFF.

The J gene is TRBJ2-1, the V gene TRBV5-4; no reliable D call. Deletions cut 1 base from V and 0 bases from J, with 8 bases between. Germline V gene data show CDR1 as SGHNT and CDR2 as YYREEE (reference sequence). The CDR3 spans 15 residues. CDR3 nucleotide sequence: TGTGCCAGCAGCTTGTTTGCGGTCTCCTACAATGAGCAGTTCTTC. Translating gives CASSLFAVSYNEQFF.

This clone was seen only once. J is TRBJ2-7 and V is TRBV15; 12 nucleotides agree with TRBD2. From germline, CDR1 is LNHNV and CDR2 YYDKDF (reference sequence). This CDR3 is 13 amino acids long. V dropped 6 bases and J dropped 6; count of bases not matched to a gene: 3. CDR3 coding DNA: TGTGCCACCAGGTTGACTAGCGGGAGCGAGCAGTACTTC. Its translation: CATRLTSGSEQYF.

The chain links TRBV5-6 to TRBJ2-5; TRBD2 matches 10 bases. The V gene end was trimmed by 4 bases and the J gene end by 0 bases; junction bases not matched to a gene: 6. CDR1 SGHDT and CDR2 YYEEEE come from the germline V gene. The CDR3 sequence is 16 residues long. The CDR3 DNA sequence: TGTGCCAGCAGCCCCATCCTAGCGGGAGACCAAGAGACCCAGTACTTC. It encodes CASSPILAGDQETQYF.

This clone was seen only a few times. This sequence joins TRBV6-6 and TRBJ2-1; D gene ambiguous. The germline gives CDR1 MNHNY, CDR2 SVGAGI (reference sequence). The CDR3 runs 12 residues. The V and J ends lost 2 bases and 9 bases respectively, with 8 bases between them. Here the CDR3 reads CASSYPSTEQFF. The CDR3 DNA reads as TGTGCCAGCAGTTACCCGTCCACTGAGCAGTTCTTC.

This chain uses TRBV4-3 with TRBJ1-2; D remains ambiguous. This CDR3 region has 13 residues. V was clipped by 1 base and J by 4 bases, with 7 bases between them. In germline, CDR1 is LGHNA, CDR2 YSLEER. The CDR3, as DNA: TGCGCCAGCAGCCAAGGGCACCTCTATGGCTACACCTTC. As protein: CASSQGHLYGYTF.

In this sample, this clone turned up once. The rearrangement joins TRBV7-9 to TRBJ1-1; D unresolved. V lost 5 bases to trimming and J lost 7 bases, with 11 bases between them. This CDR3 is built from 12 residues. Germline V gene data show CDR1 as SEHNR and CDR2 as FQNEAQ (reference sequence). The CDR3 bases are TGTGCCAGCAGCCCCCCCGGAAGTGAAGCTTTCTTT. Protein: CASSPPGSEAFF.

The J gene is TRBJ2-7, the V gene TRBV28; D possibly corresponds to TRBD2 (6 bases). CDR3 length equals 14 residues. The V gene lost 7 bases and the J gene lost 0 bases, with 13 bases spanning the gap. Germline V gives CDR1 MDHEN, CDR2 SYDVKM. CDR3 region: CASNKRASSYEQYF. In DNA form, the CDR3 reads TGTGCCAGCAATAAGCGGGCCAGCTCCTACGAGCAGTACTTC.

The chain has TRBV10-1 and TRBJ2-5; 8 bases are shared with TRBD2. CDR3 length: 16 residues. CDR1 is WNHNN, CDR2 SYGVQD, per germline (reference sequence). The V segment lost 10 bases and the J segment 5 bases; nucleotides outside the gene matches: 18. The CDR3 DNA reads as TGCGCCAAGCGGACCCGAAGCGGGAGTCCCCGTGAGACCCAGTACTTC. Translated: CAKRTRSGSPRETQYF.

This chain connects TRBV6-6 to TRBJ1-5; D is ambiguous. Between the trimmed V and J ends, which lost 6 bases and 3 bases, there was a span of 15 bases. Germline CDR1 MNHNY, CDR2 SVGAGI (reference sequence). The CDR3 loop spans 15 amino acids. The CDR3 nucleotides are TGTGCCAGCAGACCGGGAACCGTCCTCAATCAGCCCCAGCATTTT. Its translation: CASRPGTVLNQPQHF.

V usage is TRBV5-1 and J usage is TRBJ2-7; TRBD2 matches at 7 bases. This CDR3 spans 15 amino acids. With V trimmed by 2 bases and J by 4 bases, 9 bases remained unmatched. CDR1 SGHRS and CDR2 YFSETQ come from the germline V gene. The CDR3 region is CASSFDPGGTYEQYF. The CDR3 DNA reads as TGCGCCAGCAGCTTTGATCCGGGAGGCACGTACGAGCAGTACTTC. Full variable domain (remainder filled in from reference TRBV5-1 and TRBJ2-7): KAGVTQTPRYLIKTRGQQVTLSCSPISGHRSVSWYQQTPGQGLQFLFEYFSETQRNKGNFPGRFSGRQFSNSRSEMNVSTLELGDSALYLCASSFDPGGTYEQYFGPGTRLTVT.

The chain has TRBV4-2 and TRBJ2-1, with D perhaps TRBD1 (5 bases). Germline V gene sequence: CDR1 LGHNA, CDR2 YNFKEQ. Between the trimmed V and J ends, which lost 0 bases and 0 bases, there was a span of 9 bases. This CDR3 spans 16 amino acids. This CDR3 is CASSQDLQASYNEQFF. CDR3 DNA: TGTGCCAGCAGCCAAGATCTACAGGCCTCCTACAATGAGCAGTTCTTC.

This clone is a singleton in its sample. The rearrangement uses TRBV7-2 and TRBJ1-1, with D maybe TRBD1 (5 bases). Trimming took off 2 bases at V and 0 bases at J, with 7 bases between the two ends. There are 14 residues in the CDR3. Germline values: CDR1 SGHTA, CDR2 FQGNSA. CDR3 sequence: CASSLKGMNTEAFF. The CDR3 bases are TGTGCCAGCAGCTTAAAGGGGATGAACACTGAAGCTTTCTTT.

V and J are TRBV5-6 and TRBJ2-1; D is unresolved. Germline lookup yields CDR1 SGHDT and CDR2 YYEEEE. The CDR3 totals 14 residues. V dropped 0 bases and J dropped 6 bases, with 10 bases sitting between them. The CDR3 sequence is CASSLEGRANEQFF. DNA for the CDR3: TGTGCCAGCAGCTTGGAGGGTCGTGCCAATGAGCAGTTCTTC. The full variable domain, in which reference TRBV5-6 and TRBJ2-1 provide the parts outside the CDR3, is DAGVTQSPTHLIKTRGQQVTLRCSPKSGHDTVSWYQQALGQGPQFIFQYYEEEERQRGNFPDRFSGHQFPNYSSELNVNALLLGDSALYLCASSLEGRANEQFFGPGTRLTVL.

The rearrangement uses TRBV11-2 and TRBJ2-7; TRBD2 matches 11 bases. V lost 6 bases, J lost 2 bases, and 3 bases stayed unmatched. CDR1 SGHAT and CDR2 FQNNGV come from the germline V gene. The CDR3 is made up of 14 amino acids. The CDR3 coding sequence is TGTGCCAGCAGTAGCGGGAGGGCGACCTACGAGCAGTACTTC. It codes for CASSSGRATYEQYF.

The genes are TRBV7-9 and TRBJ1-5; D ambiguous. Looked up from germline, CDR1 is SEHNR and CDR2 is FQNEAQ (reference sequence). The CDR3 covers 13 residues. Deletions cut 6 bases from V and 4 bases from J, with 10 bases between. CDR3 region: CASSRGRNQPQHF. Here the CDR3 DNA reads TGTGCCAGCAGTCGTGGACGGAATCAGCCCCAGCATTTT. The full variable domain, completed using reference TRBV7-9 and TRBJ1-5, is DTGVSQNPRHKITKRGQNVTFRCDPISEHNRLYWYRQTLGQGPEFLTYFQNEAQLEKSRLLSDRFSAERPKGSFSTLEIQRTEQGDSAMYLCASSRGRNQPQHFGDGTRLSIL.

The CDR3 region is CASSEGRSSYEQYF. CDR3 coding DNA: TGCGCCAGCAGTGAGGGCAGGAGCTCCTACGAGCAGTACTTC. V gene TRBV10-1 combines with J gene TRBJ2-7; no clear D. The CDR3 runs 14 residues. Germline V gene data show CDR1 as WNHNN and CDR2 as SYGVQD (reference sequence). Trimming removed 2 bases from V and 0 bases from J, with 8 bases in between.

The chain is built from TRBV11-2 and TRBJ2-1; TRBD2 matches 10 bases. This CDR3 has 15 amino acids. CDR1 is SGHAT and CDR2 is FQNNGV in the germline V gene. V was pared by 5 bases and J by 10 bases, with 11 bases of the junction left unmatched. CDR3 amino acids: CASSPGQREGNEQFF. The CDR3 DNA reads as TGTGCCAGCAGCCCAGGTCAGCGGGAGGGGAACGAGCAGTTCTTC.

The rearrangement uses TRBV19 and TRBJ2-5, with D perhaps matching TRBD1 or TRBD2 (6 bases each). The CDR3 is made up of 14 amino acids. Looked up from germline, CDR1 is LNHDA and CDR2 is SQIVND (reference sequence). With 3 bases removed from V and 5 bases from J, the gap between germline ends came to 13 bases. CDR3: CASSIIGGLETQYF. The CDR3 bases are TGTGCCAGTAGTATCATCGGGGGCTTGGAGACCCAGTACTTC.

The chain couples TRBV29-1 to TRBJ2-7; D is uncertain. The CDR3 has 14 residues. CDR1 SQVTM and CDR2 ANQGSEA come from the germline V gene. V was shortened by 6 bases and J by 0 bases, with 15 bases between the two germline ends. The CDR3 nucleotides are TGCAGCGTCGCCGGGCGCCTGGCCTCCTACGAGCAGTACTTC. Amino acids: CSVAGRLASYEQYF.

The chain joins TRBV28 to TRBJ1-5; 7 bases match TRBD1. The CDR3 spans 15 residues. Germline-derived CDR1 and CDR2 are MDHEN and SYDVKM. With V trimmed by 6 bases and J by 2 bases, 7 bases remained unmatched. The CDR3 DNA reads as TGTGCCAGCAGCCGACAGGGATTTGGCAATCAGCCCCAGCATTTT. Translation: CASSRQGFGNQPQHF.

The chain employs TRBV27 and TRBJ2-2; tentative D call: TRBD1 (7 bases). V was shortened by 3 bases and J by 4 bases, with 12 bases between the two germline ends. The CDR3 extends over 15 amino acids. In germline, CDR1 is MNHEY, CDR2 SMNVEV (reference sequence). The CDR3 loop reads CASSFIQGGTGELFF. CDR3 DNA sequence: TGTGCCAGCAGTTTTATCCAGGGGGGCACCGGGGAGCTGTTTTTT.

This clone came up once. The genes are TRBV4-2 and TRBJ2-7, with 11 bases that match TRBD2. The trim removed 5 bases at V and 4 bases at J, leaving 13 bases unmatched. The CDR3 sequence is 17 residues long. Per the germline V gene, CDR1 is LGHNA and CDR2 is YNFKEQ. The CDR3 here is CASSESTSGSLGYEQYF. Written as DNA, the CDR3 is TGTGCCAGCAGCGAGAGCACTAGCGGGAGCCTCGGGTACGAGCAGTACTTC.

The chain employs TRBV27 and TRBJ1-2; perhaps TRBD1 as D (6 bases). There are 15 residues in the CDR3. CDR1 is MNHEY and CDR2 is SMNVEV in the germline V gene (reference sequence). Trimming cost V 2 bases and J 8 bases, with 18 bases left between them. CDR3 DNA: TGTGCCAGCAGTTTAGAAACAGGGAGTCCCCGAGGCTACACCTTC. Its protein product is CASSLETGSPRGYTF.

The chain employs TRBV5-1 and TRBJ2-5; D might be TRBD1 (5 bases). Germline lookup yields CDR1 SGHRS and CDR2 YFSETQ. The CDR3 spans 13 residues. V lost 3 bases to trimming and J lost 4 bases, with 10 bases between them. The CDR3, as DNA: TGCGCCAGCAGCTACGCAGGGCGAGAGACCCAGTACTTC. This sequence encodes CASSYAGRETQYF.

The gene calls are TRBV19 and TRBJ2-7; 7 nucleotides match TRBD1. The trim removed 8 bases at V and 0 bases at J, leaving 10 bases unmatched. The CDR3 runs 15 residues. The V gene's germline CDR1 is LNHDA and CDR2 SQIVND (reference sequence). The CDR3 DNA reads TGTGCCAGTGAAGGCGCCCCAGGGGGCTCCTACGAGCAGTACTTC. Its translation is CASEGAPGGSYEQYF.

The V and J genes are TRBV4-3 and TRBJ2-2; TRBD2 aligns across 13 bases. The CDR3 consists of 18 residues. Germline values: CDR1 LGHNA, CDR2 YSLEER. V lost 4 bases, J lost 6 bases, and 11 bases stayed unmatched. CDR3 amino acids: CASSRGTSGDGWAGELFF. CDR3 sequence (DNA): TGCGCCAGCAGCCGAGGGACTAGCGGGGATGGCTGGGCCGGGGAGCTGTTTTTT.

The CDR3 bases are TGTGCCACCGCCCGGTCAGGGACTGGCTACACCTTC. Protein sequence: CATARSGTGYTF. The genes are TRBV28 and TRBJ1-2; maybe TRBD1 (5 bases). Germline values: CDR1 MDHEN, CDR2 SYDVKM. CDR3 length equals 12 residues. V was pared by 10 bases and J by 7 bases, with 16 bases between.